These 5 T cell receptor beta chains originate from one sample sequenced in a study of blood T cell repertoires in COVID-19 (dated by TCRdb to the early 2020s). Library creation used the immunoSEQ multiplex PCR assay. The immuneACCESS repertoire file appears here via TCRdb, limited to in-frame rearrangements. These files lack a portion of the clones; in checked studies, under half of the deficit traces to unresolved V genes, and the cause of the others is not known. The sample has fewer than 150,000 clones on record, around 87% of them singletons. The ten largest make up more than 3.5% of the sample. Material: peripheral blood. The receptor set was obtained from a woman aged 55-69 years with acute or convalescent COVID-19.

The chain joins TRBV5-1 to TRBJ2-1, with 7 positions matching TRBD2. The CDR3 extends over 17 amino acids. From germline, CDR1 is SGHRS and CDR2 YFSETQ. The V and J ends lost 3 bases and 7 bases, in that order; junction bases with no gene match: 16. The DNA for the CDR3 is TGCGCCAGCAGCTCGTCTCCGGGGGGAGGGCCCGTTAATGAGCAGTTCTTC. The encoded protein is CASSSSPGGGPVNEQFF.

This clone was found a few times. This CDR3 is missing its conserved last phenylalanine or tryptophan, likely due to a read error. It is unclear where the CDR3 begins or ends on the DNA, so no DNA is shown, and the CDR3 is as TCRdb lists it. The chain links TRBV28 to TRBJ2-7; the table names TRBD1, a call not compared with the DNA. Germline V CDR1 and CDR2: MDHEN, SYDVKM. The CDR3 is made up of 12 amino acids, end residues included. CDR3 in amino acids: CASSLGRGTLHL.

The chain links TRBV7-8 to TRBJ1-2; 9 bases fit TRBD1. J was trimmed by 4 bases and V by 5 bases; bases with no gene match: 17. CDR3 length equals 18 residues. CDR1 and CDR2 (germline): SGHVS, FQNEAQ. CDR3 nucleotides: TGTGCCAGCAGCCATTTAGGACAGGGGACAGTTCATTCCTATGGCTACACCTTC. It codes for CASSHLGQGTVHSYGYTF.

This clone has more than one count but fewer than ten. V and J are TRBV6-5 and TRBJ1-5; D is undetermined. This CDR3 has 16 amino acids. V lost 0 bases and J lost 0, with 9 bases in between. The germline CDR1 and CDR2 sequences are MNHEY and SVGAGI. Here the CDR3 reads CASSYSNSVSNQPQHF. In DNA, the CDR3 is TGTGCCAGCAGTTACTCGAACAGTGTTAGCAATCAGCCCCAGCATTTT.

In this sample, this clone turned up once. The V gene is TRBV5-1, the J gene TRBJ2-1; TRBD1 aligns across 7 bases. CDR1 SGHRS and CDR2 YFSETQ come from the germline V gene. The CDR3 consists of 15 residues. V lost 2 bases, J lost 6 bases, and 8 bases stayed unmatched. CDR3 residues: CASSFTDRDINEQFF. The DNA of the CDR3 is TGCGCCAGCAGCTTCACCGACAGGGATATCAATGAGCAGTTCTTC.